The 27 T cell receptor beta chains in this list originate from one sample, sequenced in a study of cytomegalovirus exposure and HLA in healthy donors. PCR employed 60 Vbeta and 13 Jbeta primers. Profiled with immunoSEQ multiplex PCR; TCRdb holds only in-frame clones, not every one. The sample totals about 130,000 clones; its top ten clones hold roughly 2.7%. Material: PBMCs. These receptors came from a man aged 25 to 45 in good health and CMV-seronegative.

This chain uses TRBV2 with TRBJ1-2; the D gene is possibly TRBD1 (5 bases). This CDR3 is built from 13 residues. In germline, CDR1 is SNHLY, CDR2 FYNNEI. The V gene lost 9 bases and the J gene lost 6 bases, with 17 bases spanning the gap. The CDR3 region is CASSTGYSDGYTF. In nucleotides, the CDR3 is TGTGCCAGTTCAACAGGCTACTCTGATGGCTACACCTTC.

The chain recombines TRBV6-6 with TRBJ1-2; D gene ambiguous. CDR3 length equals 13 residues. Germline-derived CDR1 and CDR2 are MNHNY and SVGAGI (reference sequence). V shed 2 bases and J shed 5 bases, with 9 bases lying between them. CDR3 region: CASSYRQDYGYTF. As DNA, the CDR3 is TGTGCCAGCAGTTACCGTCAGGATTATGGCTACACCTTC.

Concerning this clone itself: The junction and the germline gene differ at one end; a read error may be behind it. The genes are TRBV18 and TRBJ2-5, with D tentatively TRBD2 (5 bases). Per germline, CDR1 KGHSH and CDR2 LQKENI. This CDR3 comprises 14 residues. CDR3 in amino acids: CASLPPFRGETQYF. CDR3 coding DNA: TGTGCCAGCTTACCACCGTTTCGGGGAGAGACCCAGTACTTC.

This chain connects TRBV11-3 to TRBJ2-3; 13 bases are shared with TRBD2. Germline CDR1 SGHNT, CDR2 YENEEA. The CDR3 runs to 16 residues. With V trimmed by 4 bases and J by 14 bases, 15 bases remained unmatched. CDR3 amino acids: CASSSRLAGGPERRYF. The CDR3 DNA sequence: TGTGCCAGCAGCTCTCGACTAGCGGGAGGCCCCGAACGACGGTATTTT.

The gene calls are TRBV11-3 and TRBJ2-2, with TRBD1 identical over 7 bases. The CDR3 length is 17 residues. Germline V gene data show CDR1 as SGHNT and CDR2 as YENEEA. V shed 1 base and J 1 base; nucleotides not matched to a gene: 6. In DNA, the CDR3 is TGTGCCAGCAGCTTAGGACCGGGACAGAGGAACACCGGGGAGCTGTTTTTT. Protein product: CASSLGPGQRNTGELFF.

The genes are TRBV13 and TRBJ2-7, with TRBD1 identical over 7 bases. The ends lost 6 bases at V and 4 bases at J; junction bases unmatched: 15. This CDR3 is built from 16 residues. From germline, CDR1 is PRHDT and CDR2 FYEKMQ (reference sequence). CDR3: CASRTNRGYLRYEQYF. The CDR3 DNA is TGTGCCAGCAGGACGAACAGGGGATACTTAAGATACGAGCAGTACTTC.

J is TRBJ1-2 and V is TRBV7-9; 7 bases align to TRBD1. Germline V gene data show CDR1 as SEHNR and CDR2 as FQNEAQ (reference sequence). This CDR3 has 12 residues. Trimming took 4 bases from V and 4 from J; bases not matched to a gene: 0. CDR3 protein: CASSWDSYGYTF. Written as DNA, the CDR3 is TGTGCCAGCAGCTGGGACAGCTATGGCTACACCTTC. Combining the CDR3 with reference TRBV7-9 and TRBJ1-2 gives the whole variable domain DTGVSQNPRHKITKRGQNVTFRCDPISEHNRLYWYRQTLGQGPEFLTYFQNEAQLEKSRLLSDRFSAERPKGSFSTLEIQRTEQGDSAMYLCASSWDSYGYTFGSGTRLTVV.

The chain links TRBV6-6 to TRBJ2-3; no reliable D call. The CDR3 has 13 amino acids. CDR1 MNHNY and CDR2 SVGAGI come from the germline V gene (reference sequence). V lost 11 bases and J lost 2, with 14 bases in between. The DNA for the CDR3 is TGTGCCGGCGGAGACGGCGTCACAGATACGCAGTATTTT. Translating it yields CAGGDGVTDTQYF.

This chain connects TRBV13 to TRBJ1-1, with 9 positions matching TRBD1. After removal of 5 bases from V and 1 base from J, the junction contained 2 bases not matched to a gene. This CDR3 comprises 14 residues. In germline, CDR1 is PRHDT, CDR2 FYEKMQ (reference sequence). The chain's CDR3 is CASSAGQGNTEAFF. The CDR3 DNA sequence: TGTGCCAGCAGCGCGGGACAGGGGAACACTGAAGCTTTCTTT.

This chain's CDR3 is CASSIGGTSKYEQYF. DNA for the CDR3: TGTGCCAGTAGTATAGGAGGGACTAGCAAGTACGAGCAGTACTTC. The rearrangement links TRBV19 to TRBJ2-7; 9 nucleotides agree with TRBD2. The CDR3 runs 15 residues. The germline gives CDR1 LNHDA, CDR2 SQIVND (reference sequence). V was clipped by 1 base and J by 4 bases; unmatched bases: 5.

This chain links TRBV9 with TRBJ2-6; 9 bases are a match to TRBD1. CDR3 size: 19 residues. CDR1 is SGDLS, CDR2 YYNGEE, per germline. V lost 3 bases, J lost 2 bases, and 12 bases stayed unmatched. CDR3: CASSDRRGQGTPGANVLTF. For the CDR3, the DNA is TGTGCCAGCAGCGATAGGCGGGGACAGGGTACTCCTGGGGCCAACGTCCTGACTTTC.

The gene calls are TRBV28 and TRBJ2-7, with 8 bases that match TRBD1. This CDR3 is built from 16 residues. The J segment lost 5 bases and the V segment lost 6 bases, leaving 15 bases of the junction unmatched. Germline V gives CDR1 MDHEN, CDR2 SYDVKM. In nucleotides, the CDR3 is TGTGCCAGCAGCTCTTACGGACAGGGAGGAAGGGACGAGCAGTACTTC. Translating it yields CASSSYGQGGRDEQYF.

The CDR3 region is CASSPGTGKNSPLHF. The CDR3 DNA is TGTGCCAGCTCACCGGGGACAGGGAAAAATTCACCCCTCCACTTT. The chain combines TRBV18 with TRBJ1-6, with TRBD1 matching 9 bases. J lost 7 bases, V lost 3 bases, and 4 bases had no gene match. Germline V CDR1 and CDR2: KGHSH, LQKENI. The CDR3 has 15 amino acids.

This chain connects TRBV6-6 to TRBJ2-7; D might be TRBD1 (5 bases). The CDR3 has 14 residues. V was clipped by 2 bases and J by 2 bases, with 10 bases between them. Germline V gene lookup returns CDR1 MNHNY and CDR2 SVGAGI (reference sequence). Here the CDR3 DNA reads TGTGCCAGCAGTTACATCAGGGTACCCTACGAGCAGTACTTC. Translation: CASSYIRVPYEQYF.

This chain connects TRBV4-2 to TRBJ2-2, with 11 bases identical to TRBD2. The ends lost 4 bases at V and 0 bases at J; junction bases unmatched: 7. CDR1 and CDR2 (germline): LGHNA, YNFKEQ. CDR3 size: 18 residues. The CDR3 loop is CASSRVGLADANTGELFF. The CDR3 DNA is TGTGCCAGCAGCCGAGTGGGACTAGCGGACGCGAACACCGGGGAGCTGTTTTTT.

The V and J genes are TRBV5-1 and TRBJ1-6; a weak D match, TRBD1 (6 bases). There are 17 residues in the CDR3. The germline V and J ends were trimmed by 0 bases and 0 bases, with 10 bases remaining between them. Germline V gives CDR1 SGHRS, CDR2 YFSETQ. Here the CDR3 DNA reads TGCGCCAGCAGCTTGGCCGAAGGGGGCTCCTATAATTCACCCCTCCACTTT. Amino acids: CASSLAEGGSYNSPLHF.

This chain uses TRBV30 with TRBJ1-5; possible D gene TRBD1, 6 bases. V gave up 5 bases and J gave up 3 bases, with 14 bases separating them. Germline V gene lookup returns CDR1 GTSNPN and CDR2 SVGIG (reference sequence). CDR3 size: 14 residues. Here the CDR3 reads CAWATGGHNQPQHF. CDR3 DNA: TGTGCCTGGGCTACGGGGGGGCACAATCAGCCCCAGCATTTT.

The chain carries TRBV11-2 and TRBJ2-5; the D gene is possibly TRBD1 (6 bases). The DNA end favors TRBJ2-7, so the J call may be wrong. Germline values: CDR1 SGHAT, CDR2 FQNNGV. The CDR3 loop spans 15 amino acids. The CDR3: CASSFPTGQFYEQYF. The CDR3 coding sequence is TGTGCCAGCAGCTTTCCCACAGGACAGTTCTACGAGCAGTACTTC.

The V gene is TRBV2, the J gene TRBJ2-2; 9 bases line up with TRBD1. There are 17 residues in the CDR3. CDR1 SNHLY and CDR2 FYNNEI come from the germline V gene. J gave up 6 bases and V 6 bases, and 14 bases lay outside the gene matches. CDR3 residues: CASRGYPGQGNPGELFF. The CDR3 region has the DNA TGTGCCAGCAGGGGCTATCCGGGACAGGGCAATCCCGGGGAGCTGTTTTTT.

J is TRBJ2-7 and V is TRBV9; TRBD2 agrees at 11 bases. V dropped 4 bases and J dropped 7; count of bases not matched to a gene: 10. The V gene's germline CDR1 is SGDLS and CDR2 YYNGEE. This CDR3 is built from 15 residues. The DNA of the CDR3 is TGTGCCAGCAGCTACGGGACTAGCGGATCGGAAGAGCAGTACTTC. Amino acid sequence: CASSYGTSGSEEQYF.

The chain recombines TRBV10-3 with TRBJ2-7; 7 bases fit TRBD1. V shed 8 bases, J shed 2 bases, and the junction held 9 bases outside the gene matches. The CDR3 loop spans 14 amino acids. CDR1 is ENHRY and CDR2 is SYGVKD in the germline V gene. This CDR3 is CAIGSTGAPYEQYF. CDR3 in DNA: TGTGCCATCGGTTCAACAGGGGCCCCCTACGAGCAGTACTTC.

The chain is built from TRBV11-1 and TRBJ2-5; TRBD1 is a possible D gene (5 bases). V shed 1 base and J shed 3 bases, with 6 bases lying between them. Germline assignment: CDR1 SGHAT and CDR2 FQDESV (reference sequence). This CDR3 is built from 13 residues. The CDR3 region has the DNA TGTGCCAGCAGCTTAGGACAGAAAGAGACCCAGTACTTC. It is translated as CASSLGQKETQYF.

The chain has TRBV19 and TRBJ1-4, with D possibly TRBD1 on 5 matching bases. The germline CDR1 and CDR2 sequences are LNHDA and SQIVND (reference sequence). The germline V and J ends were trimmed by 6 bases and 5 bases, with 13 bases remaining between them. The CDR3 runs 14 residues. CDR3 amino acids: CASRRQSSNEKLFF. DNA for the CDR3: TGTGCCAGTAGGAGACAGAGTTCCAATGAAAAACTGTTTTTT.

This chain links TRBV29-1 with TRBJ2-2, with 7 bases that match TRBD1. V was clipped by 4 bases and J by 2 bases; unmatched bases: 4. The CDR3 extends over 14 amino acids. The germline gives CDR1 SQVTM, CDR2 ANQGSEA. This CDR3 is CSVVDRTNTGELFF. DNA of the CDR3: TGCAGCGTTGTGGACAGGACAAACACCGGGGAGCTGTTTTTT.

The gene calls are TRBV30 and TRBJ1-3; tentative D call: TRBD1 (5 bases). This CDR3 spans 15 amino acids. Trimming pared 0 bases from V and 4 bases from J, leaving 13 bases between. The germline CDR1 and CDR2 sequences are GTSNPN and SVGIG (reference sequence). The CDR3 sequence: CAWSVRSGFGNTIYF. CDR3 nucleotides: TGTGCCTGGAGTGTACGGTCAGGGTTCGGAAACACCATATATTTT.

This rearrangement joins TRBV5-1 to TRBJ2-3; perhaps TRBD2 as D (5 bases). The CDR3 length is 14 residues. The V end lost 4 bases, the J end lost 5 bases, and 14 bases lay between the germline ends. Germline lookup yields CDR1 SGHRS and CDR2 YFSETQ. The chain's CDR3 is CASSPLSAGDTQYF. DNA for the CDR3: TGCGCCAGCAGCCCGTTGAGTGCGGGAGATACGCAGTATTTT.

The chain carries TRBV30 and TRBJ2-7, with 10 bases lining up with TRBD1. This CDR3 comprises 15 residues. V lost 5 bases and J lost 2; bases outside the gene matches: 9. Germline loops: CDR1 GTSNPN, CDR2 SVGIG (reference sequence). CDR3 loop: CAWASGTGDTYEQYF. DNA of the CDR3: TGTGCCTGGGCATCCGGGACAGGGGACACCTACGAGCAGTACTTC.